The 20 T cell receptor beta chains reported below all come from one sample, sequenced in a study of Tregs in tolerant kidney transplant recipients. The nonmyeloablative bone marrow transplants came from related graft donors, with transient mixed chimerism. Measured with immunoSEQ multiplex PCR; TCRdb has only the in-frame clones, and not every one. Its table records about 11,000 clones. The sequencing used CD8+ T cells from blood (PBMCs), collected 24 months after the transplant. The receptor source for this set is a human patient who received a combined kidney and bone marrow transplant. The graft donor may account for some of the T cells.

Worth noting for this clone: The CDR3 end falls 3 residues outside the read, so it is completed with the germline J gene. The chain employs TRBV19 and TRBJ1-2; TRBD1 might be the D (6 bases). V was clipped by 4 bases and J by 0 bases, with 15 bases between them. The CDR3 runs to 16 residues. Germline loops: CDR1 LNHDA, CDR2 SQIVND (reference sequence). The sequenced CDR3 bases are TGTGCCAGTAGTACCCTCGACAGGATAGCTAACTATGGC. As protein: CASSTLDRIANYG. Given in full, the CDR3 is CASSTLDRIANYGYTF.

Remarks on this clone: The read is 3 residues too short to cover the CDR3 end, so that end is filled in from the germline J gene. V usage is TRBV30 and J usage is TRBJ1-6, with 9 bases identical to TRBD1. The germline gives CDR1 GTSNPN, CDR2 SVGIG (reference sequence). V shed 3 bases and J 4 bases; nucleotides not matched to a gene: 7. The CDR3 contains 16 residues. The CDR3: CAWSAGTGIYNSPLHF. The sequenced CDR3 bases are TGTGCCTGGAGCGCGGGGACAGGGATTTATAATTCACCC.

The sequenced CDR3 bases are TGTGCCAGCAGTGAAGTGGGGGCGTCGTACGAG. This encodes CASSEVGASYE. The entire CDR3 protein reads CASSEVGASYEQYF. The V call is TRBV6-1, the J call TRBJ2-7, with D possibly being TRBD1 (6 bases). The DNA ends 3 residues before the CDR3 does, and the rest of the CDR3 is filled in from the germline J gene. The CDR3 spans 14 residues. Germline CDR1 reads MNHNS; CDR2 reads SASEGT. V was clipped by 1 base and J by 4 bases, with 11 bases between them.

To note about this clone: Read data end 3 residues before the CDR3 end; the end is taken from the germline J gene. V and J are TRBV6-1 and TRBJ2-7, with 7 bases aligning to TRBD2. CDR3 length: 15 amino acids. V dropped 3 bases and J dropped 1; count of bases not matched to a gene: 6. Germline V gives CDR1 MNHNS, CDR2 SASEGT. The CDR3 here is CASSEWGGGSYEQYF. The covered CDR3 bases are TGTGCCAGCAGTGAGTGGGGGGGTGGGTCCTACGAG.

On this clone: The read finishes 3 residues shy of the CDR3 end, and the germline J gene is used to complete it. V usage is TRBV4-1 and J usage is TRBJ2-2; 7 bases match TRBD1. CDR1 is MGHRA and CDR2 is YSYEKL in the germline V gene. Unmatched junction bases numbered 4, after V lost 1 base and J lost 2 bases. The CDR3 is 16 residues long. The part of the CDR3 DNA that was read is TGCGCCAGCAGCCAAGCAAGACAGGGAAACACCGGGGAG. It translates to CASSQARQGNTGE. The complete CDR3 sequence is CASSQARQGNTGELFF.

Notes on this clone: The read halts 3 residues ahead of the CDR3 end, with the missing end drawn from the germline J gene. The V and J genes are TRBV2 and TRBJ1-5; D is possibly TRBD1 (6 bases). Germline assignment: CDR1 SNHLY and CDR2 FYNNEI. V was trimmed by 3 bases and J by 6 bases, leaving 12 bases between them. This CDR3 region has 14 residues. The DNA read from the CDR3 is TGTGCCAGCAGTGATCCAGGGGCCAGTCAGCCC. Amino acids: CASSDPGASQP. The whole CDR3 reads CASSDPGASQPQHF.

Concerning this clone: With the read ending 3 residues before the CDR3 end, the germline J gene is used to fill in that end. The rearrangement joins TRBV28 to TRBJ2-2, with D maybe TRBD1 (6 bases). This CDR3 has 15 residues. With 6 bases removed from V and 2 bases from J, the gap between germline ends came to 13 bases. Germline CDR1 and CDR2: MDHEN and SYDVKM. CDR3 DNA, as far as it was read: TGTGCCAGCAGACCCGGGACACTAAACACCGGGGAG. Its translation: CASRPGTLNTGE. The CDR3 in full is CASRPGTLNTGELFF.

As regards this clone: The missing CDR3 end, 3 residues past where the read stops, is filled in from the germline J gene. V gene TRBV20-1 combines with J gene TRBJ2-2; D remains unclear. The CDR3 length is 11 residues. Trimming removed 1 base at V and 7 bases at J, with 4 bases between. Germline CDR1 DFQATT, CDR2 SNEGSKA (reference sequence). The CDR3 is CSARVNGELFF. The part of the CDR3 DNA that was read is TGCAGTGCTAGAGTTAACGGGGAG.

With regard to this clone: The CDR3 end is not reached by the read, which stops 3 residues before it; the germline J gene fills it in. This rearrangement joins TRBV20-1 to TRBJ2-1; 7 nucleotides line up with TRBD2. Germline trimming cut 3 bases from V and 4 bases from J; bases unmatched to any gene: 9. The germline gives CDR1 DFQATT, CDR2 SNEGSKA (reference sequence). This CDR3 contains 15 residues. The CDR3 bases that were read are TGCAGTGCTAGGCTTTGGGCTAGCGGTTACAATGAG. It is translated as CSARLWASGYNE. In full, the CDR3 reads CSARLWASGYNEQFF.

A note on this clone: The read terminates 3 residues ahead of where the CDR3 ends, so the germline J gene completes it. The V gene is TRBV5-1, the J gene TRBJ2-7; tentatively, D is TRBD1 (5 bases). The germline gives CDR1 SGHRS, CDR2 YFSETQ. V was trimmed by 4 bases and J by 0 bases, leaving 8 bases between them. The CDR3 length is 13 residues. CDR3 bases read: TGCGCCAGCAGCCCCGACAGCTCCTACGAG. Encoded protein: CASSPDSSYE. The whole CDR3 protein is CASSPDSSYEQYF.

The CDR3 DNA, read in part, is TGCAGTGCTAGAGTTGCGCGGTTCTCCTACAATGAG. Protein: CSARVARFSYNE. The whole CDR3 is CSARVARFSYNEQFF. V usage is TRBV20-1 and J usage is TRBJ2-1; D ambiguous. The read stops 3 residues short of the end of the CDR3; the missing end is completed from the germline J gene. V was pared by 1 base and J by 0 bases, with 10 bases between. In germline, CDR1 is DFQATT, CDR2 SNEGSKA (reference sequence). This CDR3 is 15 amino acids long.

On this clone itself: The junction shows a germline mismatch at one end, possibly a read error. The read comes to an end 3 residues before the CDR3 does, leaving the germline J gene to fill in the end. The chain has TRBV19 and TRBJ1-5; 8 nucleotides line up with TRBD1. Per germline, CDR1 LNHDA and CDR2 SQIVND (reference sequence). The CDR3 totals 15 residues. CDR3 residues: CTSSKSTGGGQPQHF. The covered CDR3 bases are TGTACCAGTAGTAAAAGCACAGGGGGAGGGCAGCCC.

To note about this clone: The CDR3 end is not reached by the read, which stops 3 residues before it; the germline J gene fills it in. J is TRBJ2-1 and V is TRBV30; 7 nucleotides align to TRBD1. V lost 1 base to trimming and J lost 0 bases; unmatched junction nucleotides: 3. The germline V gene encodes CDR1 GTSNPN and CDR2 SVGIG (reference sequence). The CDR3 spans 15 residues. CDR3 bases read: TGTGCCTGGAGTGGGGACAGAAGCTCCTACAATGAG. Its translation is CAWSGDRSSYNE. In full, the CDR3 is CAWSGDRSSYNEQFF. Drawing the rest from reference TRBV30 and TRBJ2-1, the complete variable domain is SQTIHQWPATLVQPVGSPLSLECTVEGTSNPNLYWYRQAAGRGLQLLFYSVGIGQISSEVPQNLSASRPQDRQFILSSKKLLLSDSGFYLCAWSGDRSSYNEQFFGPGTRLTVL.

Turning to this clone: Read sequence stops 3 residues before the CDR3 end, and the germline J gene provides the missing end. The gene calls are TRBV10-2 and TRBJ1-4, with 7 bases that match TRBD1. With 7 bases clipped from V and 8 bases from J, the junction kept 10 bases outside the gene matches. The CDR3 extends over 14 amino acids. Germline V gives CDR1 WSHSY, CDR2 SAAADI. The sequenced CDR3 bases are TGCGCCAGCACAGCCGGGACAGAGGGGGAAAAA. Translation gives CASTAGTEGEK. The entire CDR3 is CASTAGTEGEKLFF.

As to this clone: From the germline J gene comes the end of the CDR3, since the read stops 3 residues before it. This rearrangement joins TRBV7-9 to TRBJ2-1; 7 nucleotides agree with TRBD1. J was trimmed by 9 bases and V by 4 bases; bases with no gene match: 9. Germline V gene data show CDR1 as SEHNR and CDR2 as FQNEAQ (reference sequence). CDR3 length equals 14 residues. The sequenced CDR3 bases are TGTGCCAGCAGCTCACCGGCGACAGGGTTTGAG. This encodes CASSSPATGFE. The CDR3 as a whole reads CASSSPATGFEQFF.

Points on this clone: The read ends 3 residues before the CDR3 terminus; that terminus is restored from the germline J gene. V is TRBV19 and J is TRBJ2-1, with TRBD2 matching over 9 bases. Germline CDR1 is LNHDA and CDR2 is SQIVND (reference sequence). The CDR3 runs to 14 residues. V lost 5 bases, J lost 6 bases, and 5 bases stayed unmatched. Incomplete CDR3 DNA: TGTGCCAGTAGTGTTAGCGGGAGCCTCAATGAG. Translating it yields CASSVSGSLNE. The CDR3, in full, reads CASSVSGSLNEQFF.

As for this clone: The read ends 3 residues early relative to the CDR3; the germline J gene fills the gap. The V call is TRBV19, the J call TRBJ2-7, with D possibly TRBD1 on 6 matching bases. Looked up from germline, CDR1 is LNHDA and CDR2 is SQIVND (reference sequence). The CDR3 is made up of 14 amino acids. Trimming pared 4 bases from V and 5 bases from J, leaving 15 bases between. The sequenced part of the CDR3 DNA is TGTGCCAGTAGTACCGAGACAGGTTGGAACGAG. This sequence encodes CASSTETGWNE. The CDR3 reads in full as CASSTETGWNEQYF. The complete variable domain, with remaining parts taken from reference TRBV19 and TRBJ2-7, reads DGGITQSPKYLFRKEGQNVTLSCEQNLNHDAMYWYRQDPGQGLRLIYYSQIVNDFQKGDIAEGYSVSREKKESFPLTVTSAQKNPTAFYLCASSTETGWNEQYFGPGTRLTVT.

This chain's CDR3 is CASSASGSHEQYF. The part of the CDR3 DNA that was read is TGTGCCAGTAGTGCTAGCGGGAGCCACGAG. The genes are TRBV19 and TRBJ2-7; 10 bases match TRBD2. With the read ending 3 residues before the CDR3 end, the germline J gene is used to fill in that end. The germline gives CDR1 LNHDA, CDR2 SQIVND (reference sequence). The ends lost 5 bases at V and 5 bases at J; junction bases unmatched: 3. CDR3 length: 13 residues.

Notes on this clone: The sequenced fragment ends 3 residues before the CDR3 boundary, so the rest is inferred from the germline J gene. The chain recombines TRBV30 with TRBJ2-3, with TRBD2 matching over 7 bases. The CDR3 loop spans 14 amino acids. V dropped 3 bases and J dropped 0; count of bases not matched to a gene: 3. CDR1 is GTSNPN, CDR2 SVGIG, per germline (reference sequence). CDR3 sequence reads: CAWRLAASTDTQYF. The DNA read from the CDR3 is TGTGCCTGGAGGCTAGCGGCTAGCACAGATACG.

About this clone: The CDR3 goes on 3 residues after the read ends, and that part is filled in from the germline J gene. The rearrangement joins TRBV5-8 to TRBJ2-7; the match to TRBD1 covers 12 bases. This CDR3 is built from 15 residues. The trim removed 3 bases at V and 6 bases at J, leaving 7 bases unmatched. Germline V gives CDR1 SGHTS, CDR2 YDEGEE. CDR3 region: CASSSTGTGGSEQYF. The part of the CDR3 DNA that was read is TGTGCCAGCAGCTCCACCGGGACAGGGGGCTCCGAG.